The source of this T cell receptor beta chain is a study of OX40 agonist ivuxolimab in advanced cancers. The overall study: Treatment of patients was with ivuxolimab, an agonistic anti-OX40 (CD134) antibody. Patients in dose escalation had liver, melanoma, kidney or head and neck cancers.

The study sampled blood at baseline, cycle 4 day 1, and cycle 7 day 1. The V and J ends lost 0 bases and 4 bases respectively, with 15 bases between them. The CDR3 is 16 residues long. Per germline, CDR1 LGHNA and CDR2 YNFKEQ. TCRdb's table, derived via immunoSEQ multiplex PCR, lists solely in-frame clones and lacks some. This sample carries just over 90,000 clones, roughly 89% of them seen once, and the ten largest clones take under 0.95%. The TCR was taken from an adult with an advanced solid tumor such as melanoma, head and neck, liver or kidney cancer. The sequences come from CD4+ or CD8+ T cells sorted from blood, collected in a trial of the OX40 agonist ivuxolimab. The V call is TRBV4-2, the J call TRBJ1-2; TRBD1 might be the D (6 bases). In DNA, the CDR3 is TGTGCCAGCAGCCAAGATAGGGGGGCAAGCCTCTATGGCTACACCTTC. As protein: CASSQDRGASLYGYTF.